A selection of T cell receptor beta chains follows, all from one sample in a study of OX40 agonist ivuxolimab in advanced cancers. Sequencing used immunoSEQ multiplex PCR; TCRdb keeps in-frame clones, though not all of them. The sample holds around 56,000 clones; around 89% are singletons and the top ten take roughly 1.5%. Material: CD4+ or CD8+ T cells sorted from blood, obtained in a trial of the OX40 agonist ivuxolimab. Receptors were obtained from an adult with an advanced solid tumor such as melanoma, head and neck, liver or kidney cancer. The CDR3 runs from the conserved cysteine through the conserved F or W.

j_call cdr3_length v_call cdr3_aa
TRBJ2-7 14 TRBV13 CASSLVVAPYEQYF
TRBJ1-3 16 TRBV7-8 CASSLEGDKSGNTIYF
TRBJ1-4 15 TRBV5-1 CASSLRSAGDEKLFF
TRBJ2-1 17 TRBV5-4 CASSLLAGGGRDGEQFF
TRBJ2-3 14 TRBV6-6 CASRGSSSTDTQYF
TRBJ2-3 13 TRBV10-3 CAITGGGTDTQYF
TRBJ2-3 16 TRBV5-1 CASSLGVTGNTDTQYF
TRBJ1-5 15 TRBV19 CASSTQGREDQPQHF
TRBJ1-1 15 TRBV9 CASSVDGQMNTEAFF
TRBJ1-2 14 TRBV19 CASRRGQDDYGYTF
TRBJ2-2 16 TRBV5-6 CASSQTGTSYTGELFF
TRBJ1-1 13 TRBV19 CASSNRGVTEAFF
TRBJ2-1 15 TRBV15 CATSREGLGYNEQFF
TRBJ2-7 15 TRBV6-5 CASSLQGAISNEQYF
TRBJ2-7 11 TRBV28 CASSLGYEQYF
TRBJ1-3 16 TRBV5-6 CASSESGGLTGNTIYF
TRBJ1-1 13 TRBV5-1 CASRGGPNTEAFF
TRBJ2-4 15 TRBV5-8 CASFRVRLAKNIQYF
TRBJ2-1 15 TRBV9 CASSVLTGGYNEQFF
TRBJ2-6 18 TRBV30 CACLGSTGHPSGSRVLTF
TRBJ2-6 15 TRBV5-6 CASSLISAGANVLTF
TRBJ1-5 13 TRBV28 CASSLKGGQPQHF
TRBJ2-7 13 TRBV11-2 CASSFNGGYEQYF
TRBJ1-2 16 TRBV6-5 CASSYSIVEGVYGYTF
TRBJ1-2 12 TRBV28 CASSLSGYGYTF
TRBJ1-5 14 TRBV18 CASSRDGGNQPQHF
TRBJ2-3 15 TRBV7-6 CASSLGRGGADTQYF
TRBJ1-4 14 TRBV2 CASSETYTGGKLFF
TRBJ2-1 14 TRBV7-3 CASSPSGTSNEQFF
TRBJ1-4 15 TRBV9 CASSHTGTANEKLFF
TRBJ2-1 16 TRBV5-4 CASSLGGTSSYNEQFF
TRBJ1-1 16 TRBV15 CATSPRTGIMNTEAFF
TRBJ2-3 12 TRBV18 CASSLYEDTQYF
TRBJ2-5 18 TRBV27 CASSLSRASGRARETQYF
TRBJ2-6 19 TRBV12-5 CASGLFGWGISSGANVLTF
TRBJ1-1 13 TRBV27 CASSLSVQTEAFF
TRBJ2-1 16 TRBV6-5 CASSFRGPGSYNEQFF
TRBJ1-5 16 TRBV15 CATSREGEGTNQPQHF
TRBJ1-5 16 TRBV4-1 CASSRSGQSSNQPQHF
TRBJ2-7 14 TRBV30 CAWSDTGRSYEQYF
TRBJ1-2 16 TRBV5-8 CASSSGWKESNYGYTF